This TCR beta chain was sequenced in a study of blood T cells in healthy people across ages. Whole-study results and caveats: Fewer expanded clones and more diversity marked long-lived versus aged donors.

In the case of this clonotype: What it binds is unknown. One end of the junction does not line up with germline, which may come from a read error.

Germline CDR1 reads SGHDN; CDR2 reads FVKESK. The CDR3 is 14 residues long. Using a J-beta primer mix together with a sample-barcoded 5' primer, a second PCR was run for about 6 to 12 cycles. TCRdb reprocessed the 5' RACE reads via MiXCR and lists one record per CDR3 protein. This sample has some 1.6 million distinct CDR3 sequences, with about 32% found just once. The chain carries TRBV14 and TRBJ2-7; D is tentatively TRBD1 or TRBD2 (5 bases each). The receptor comes from a woman in her 30s in good health. The sequenced sample consisted of blood. The chain's CDR3 is CASSRYGGSYEQCF. The CDR3 DNA reads TGTGCCAGCAGCCGTTATGGGGGTAGCTACGAGCAGTGCTTC.